Each of the 10 T cell receptor beta chains below was sequenced from the same sample in a study of T-cell memory formation after mild COVID-19. MiXCR was run by TCRdb on the 5' RACE reads, yielding one entry per CDR3 protein. The sample yields under 300,000 distinct CDR3 sequences, approximately 9% seen once. Sequencing was performed on PBMCs or a T cell subset sorted from them (not recorded which). These receptors all come from a man between 18 and 29 years old who had mild COVID-19 (a few samples of this study predate the infection). Cell type and time point are not known.

This clonotype was counted a few times. The chain recombines TRBV10-3 with TRBJ1-1; D perhaps matches TRBD1 (5 bases). The CDR3 has 13 residues. The germline CDR1 and CDR2 sequences are ENHRY and SYGVKD. With 6 bases removed from V and 0 bases from J, the gap between germline ends came to 8 bases. CDR3 coding DNA: TGTGCCATCAGGGGGCCGCTGAACACTGAAGCTTTCTTT. Encoded protein: CAIRGPLNTEAFF.

This chain joins TRBV20-1 and TRBJ1-2, with no clear D. CDR3 length: 15 residues. CDR1 and CDR2 from the germline V gene are DFQATT and SNEGSKA (reference sequence). Trimming took off 2 bases at V and 0 bases at J, with 13 bases between the two ends. This CDR3 reads CSARSGSQTNYGYTF. DNA of the CDR3: TGCAGTGCTAGATCGGGATCACAAACTAACTATGGCTACACCTTC.

The rearrangement joins TRBV18 to TRBJ2-5, with a possible D match to TRBD1 (5 bases). Germline loops: CDR1 KGHSH, CDR2 LQKENI. Trimming stripped 5 bases from V and 2 bases from J, with 9 bases between. CDR3 length equals 13 residues. The CDR3 sequence is CASSYTGQETQYF. The CDR3 DNA sequence: TGTGCCAGCTCATACACAGGTCAAGAGACCCAGTACTTC.

This clonotype has only a few counts. The chain joins TRBV11-2 to TRBJ1-4; the D is unclear. Germline lookup yields CDR1 SGHAT and CDR2 FQNNGV. The CDR3 length is 15 residues. V was cut by 4 bases and J by 0 bases, with 9 bases left in between. The CDR3 here is CASSSWGSTNEKLFF. In nucleotides, the CDR3 is TGTGCCAGCAGCTCATGGGGATCAACTAATGAAAAACTGTTTTTT.

In the case of this clonotype: The final CDR3 position lacks the conserved phenylalanine or tryptophan, pointing to a likely read error. The gene calls are TRBV7-2 and TRBJ2-7, with D possibly TRBD1 on 6 matching bases. Germline-derived CDR1 and CDR2 are SGHTA and FQGNSA. There are 12 residues in the CDR3. V dropped 5 bases and J dropped 6 bases, with 11 bases sitting between them. The CDR3 spells CASSMTGREQYY. The CDR3 DNA reads TGTGCCAGCAGCATGACAGGTCGCGAGCAGTACTAC.

This clonotype has just a few counts. The gene calls are TRBV24-1 and TRBJ1-1; a weak D match, TRBD1 (5 bases). V dropped 3 bases and J dropped 1 base, with 11 bases sitting between them. Germline CDR1 is KGHDR and CDR2 is SFDVKD. The CDR3 is 15 amino acids. In DNA, the CDR3 is TGTGCCACCAGTGATCCCCGGGGGGGGAACACTGAAGCTTTCTTT. Residues: CATSDPRGGNTEAFF.

This clonotype was detected a few times. The CDR3 DNA follows: TGTGCCATCAGACGTTCAGAGGGCGCCGGAGCCTACGAGCAGTACTTC. The encoded protein is CAIRRSEGAGAYEQYF. V and J are TRBV10-3 and TRBJ2-7, with D perhaps TRBD2 (5 bases). This CDR3 comprises 16 residues. With 6 bases removed from V and 2 bases from J, the gap between germline ends came to 20 bases. Per the germline V gene, CDR1 is ENHRY and CDR2 is SYGVKD.

The chain has TRBV5-6 and TRBJ2-2; D is unclear. Germline V CDR1 and CDR2: SGHDT, YYEEEE. The CDR3 consists of 16 residues. Trimming shortened V by 1 base and J by 0 bases, and 10 bases separated the two germline ends. This CDR3 reads CASSLSILSNTGELFF. The CDR3 DNA reads as TGTGCCAGCAGCTTGAGTATACTCTCGAACACCGGGGAGCTGTTTTTT.

The gene calls are TRBV14 and TRBJ2-4, with 7 bases fitting TRBD2. Germline assignment: CDR1 SGHDN and CDR2 FVKESK. The CDR3 is 12 residues long. The junction had 7 bases not matched to a gene; V was cut back by 3 bases and J by 14 bases. The CDR3 DNA follows: TGTGCCAGCAGCCAGCGGGGGTCCCTCAAGTACTTC. Encoded protein: CASSQRGSLKYF.

This chain uses TRBV12-3 or TRBV12-4 with TRBJ2-5, with D possibly matching TRBD2 (6 bases). This CDR3 is built from 13 residues. V gave up 3 bases and J gave up 3 bases, with 8 bases separating them. CDR3 loop: CASSFWGEETQYF. CDR3 coding DNA: TGTGCCAGCAGTTTCTGGGGGGAAGAGACCCAGTACTTC.